These T cell receptor beta chains were read from a single sample in a study of blood T cell repertoires in COVID-19. Using immunoSEQ multiplex PCR, the repertoire was profiled, and TCRdb retains in-frame clones only, with some absent. The sample holds approximately 130,000 clones, 70% to 90% seen once. Sequencing was done on a sample of peripheral blood. All receptors derive from a woman between 45 and 65 years old who had recovered from COVID-19. CDR3s leave out the opening cysteine and the closing phenylalanine or tryptophan. The order of the fields is V gene, CDR3 protein.

>TRBV5-1
ASSLVGDTQY
>TRBV19
ASSFIRQGSDEQF
>TRBV29-1
SVHRGDEKLF
>TRBV18
ASSPIITDTQY
>TRBV19
ASSIAQGGSPREQY
>TRBV30
AWNPSATNEKLF
>TRBV5-1
ASMRAENTGELF
>TRBV7-2
ASSRGQGRQETQY
>TRBV11-3
ASSSFAGQARNTEAF
>TRBV27
ASSLSLLRGYGYT
>TRBV5-1
ASSLGQQTYT
>TRBV20-1
SASQGKKAF
>TRBV5-1
ASSHGGTDEAF
>TRBV19
ASSILAGGPKDNEQF
>TRBV5-5
ASSLGSRVTEAF
>TRBV6-5
ASSYVQGGTGELF
>TRBV11-3
ASSRDRGTDTQY
>TRBV11-1
ASSIRTGGKTEAF
>TRBV7-2
ASSRARGYEQY
>TRBV11-1
ASSSGQRIQSDTQY
>TRBV12-5
ASVLLAGYNEQF
>TRBV18
ASSAGTPNTGELF
>TRBV19
ASSLRSGTAYSPLH
>TRBV14
ASSHRNRGAKGNYGYT
>TRBV7-8
ASSLVSGQGWTGYT
>TRBV15
ATSRSGLPAYEQY
>TRBV5-4
ASSLEEIGTDTQY
>TRBV9
ASSVAQEQETQY
>TRBV5-1
ASSEQGNSNQPQH
>TRBV18
ASSPQNPDSARLKLF
>TRBV27
ASSYGSGIRYEQY
>TRBV21-1
ASSRLTPGQTGAQY
>TRBV13
ASSLLGPHRNEQF
>TRBV19
ASKRGRAGFDEQF
>TRBV7-6
ASSSSGRSSYEQY
>TRBV18
ASSRNEGTAVREQY
>TRBV19
ASSIGGRLRNEQF
>TRBV3-1/TRBV3-2
ASSPAGLAGGRNGELF
>TRBV28
ASSGQYEAF
>TRBV7-9
ASSLVGTVQETQY
>TRBV7-9
ASSPKRRVTDTQY
>TRBV6-4
ASSETGVNSPLH
>TRBV7-2
ASSLSRSSWVLFQGTQY
>TRBV5-6
ASSLGLDSPYYGYT
>TRBV6-5
ASRTSGANVLT
>TRBV2
ASTQGGGTIY
>TRBV19
ASSPDRGAGNTIY
>TRBV4-1
ASSRLGQGNGYT
>TRBV3-1/TRBV3-2
ASSRGPKNIQY
>TRBV30
AWSADPTKTSGASYSTDTQY
>TRBV29-1
SGSSGQTNEKLF
>TRBV12-3/TRBV12-4
ASKRAYRAF
>TRBV3-1/TRBV3-2
ASSQGVGRSYT
>TRBV4-2
ASSPRTSGSIHEQF
>TRBV19
ASSRGSGVLQETQY